This T cell receptor beta chain was observed in a study of OX40 agonist ivuxolimab in advanced cancers. Repertoires were generated with immunoSEQ multiplex PCR, while TCRdb's copy carries only in-frame clones and drops some. The sample shows tens of thousands of clones, around 87% of them seen only once. Patients were excluded for autoimmune disease history or systemic immunosuppression. Blood sampling was done at baseline, cycle 4 day 1, and cycle 7 day 1. Broader study findings: Clonal expansion was seen in CD4+ and CD8+ blood T cells by week 6 at 0.1 to 3.0 mg/kg.

For this clone: What it binds is unknown.

The sample in question was CD4+ or CD8+ T cells sorted from blood, obtained in a trial of the OX40 agonist ivuxolimab. This receptor was identified in an adult with an advanced solid tumor such as melanoma, head and neck, liver or kidney cancer.

CDR3 DNA sequence: TGCGCCAGCAGCTTGGCATTAGCGCAAGAGACCCAGTACTTC. Translation: CASSLALAQETQYF. This chain joins TRBV5-1 and TRBJ2-5, with D perhaps TRBD2 (5 bases). CDR3 length equals 14 residues. The V gene lost 0 bases and the J gene lost 2 bases, with 8 bases spanning the gap. Germline V gives CDR1 SGHRS, CDR2 YFSETQ. Full variable domain (remainder filled in from reference TRBV5-1 and TRBJ2-5): KAGVTQTPRYLIKTRGQQVTLSCSPISGHRSVSWYQQTPGQGLQFLFEYFSETQRNKGNFPGRFSGRQFSNSRSEMNVSTLELGDSALYLCASSLALAQETQYFGPGTRLLVL.